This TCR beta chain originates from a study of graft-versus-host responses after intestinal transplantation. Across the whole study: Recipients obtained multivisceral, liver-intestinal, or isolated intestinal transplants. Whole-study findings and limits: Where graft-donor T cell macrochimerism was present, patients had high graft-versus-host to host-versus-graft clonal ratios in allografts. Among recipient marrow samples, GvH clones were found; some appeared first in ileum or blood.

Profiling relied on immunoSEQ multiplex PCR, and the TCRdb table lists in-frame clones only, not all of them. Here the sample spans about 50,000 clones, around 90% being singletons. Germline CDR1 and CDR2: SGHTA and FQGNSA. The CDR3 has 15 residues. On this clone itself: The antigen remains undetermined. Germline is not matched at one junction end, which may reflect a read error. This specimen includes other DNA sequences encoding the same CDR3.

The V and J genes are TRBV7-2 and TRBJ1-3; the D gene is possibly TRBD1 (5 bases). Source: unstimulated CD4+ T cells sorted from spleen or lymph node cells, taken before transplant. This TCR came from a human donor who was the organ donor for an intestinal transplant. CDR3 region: CASSLGRASGNTIYF. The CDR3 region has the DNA TGTGCCAGCAGCTTAGGCAGGGCCTCTGGAAACACCATATACTTT.